This is a list of T cell receptor beta chains from one sample in a study of T cell responses to AZD1222 COVID-19 vaccine. The data were produced by immunoSEQ multiplex PCR, yet TCRdb's version contains in-frame clones alone and is incomplete. The sample records some 170,000 clones, just over 90% being singletons. Sequences were derived from peripheral blood, sampled 28 days after the second AZD1222 dose. Receptors originate from an adult who received the AZD1222 COVID-19 vaccine. Each CDR3 is given with its conserved first and last residue. A D gene is named only where the DNA matches it firmly. A row's size may be missing; if present it is once, few, many or a size class.

d_gene,abundance,j_gene,v_gene,CDR3nt,CDR3aa
NA,NA,TRBJ2-7,TRBV18,TGTGCCAGCTCACCAACCGAGAACGAGCAGTACTTC,CASSPTENEQYF
TRBD1,NA,TRBJ2-3,TRBV4-2,TGTGCCAGCAGGGACTTACCGGGACAGGGCACAGATACGCAGTATTTT,CASRDLPGQGTDTQYF
NA,NA,TRBJ1-1,TRBV7-3,TGTGCCAGCTCTGACCTACCGGACACTGAAGCTTTCTTT,CASSDLPDTEAFF
NA,once,TRBJ1-3,TRBV7-9,TGTGCCAGCAGCTCGCAGGTCAGGGTCGACCCGAACACCATATATTTT,CASSSQVRVDPNTIYF
NA,NA,TRBJ1-1,TRBV5-1,TGCGCCAGCAGCCCCCGGGGAGTTGAAGCTTTCTTT,CASSPRGVEAFF
TRBD1,NA,TRBJ2-7,TRBV7-2,TGTGCCAGCAGCTTACAGGGGGCCGTATACGAGCAGTACTTC,CASSLQGAVYEQYF
TRBD2,once,TRBJ2-2,TRBV27,TGTGCCAGCAGTTCGTCCGGGACTAGCGGGGTCCAAACCGGGGAGCTGTTTTTT,CASSSSGTSGVQTGELFF
NA,NA,TRBJ1-5,TRBV19,TGTGCCAGTAGTATAATAGGCAATCAGCCCCAGCATTTT,CASSIIGNQPQHF
TRBD1,NA,TRBJ1-6,TRBV5-1,TGCGCCAGCAGCCTACTGGGACAGAATAATTCACCCCTCCACTTT,CASSLLGQNNSPLHF
NA,NA,TRBJ1-2,TRBV2,TGTGCCAGCAGTGCAGGCGGGTACAGCCGGTTGAGCTATGGCTACACCTTC,CASSAGGYSRLSYGYTF
TRBD1,NA,TRBJ2-7,TRBV5-1,TGCGCCAGCAGTTTCCTTACCTCGGGACAGCTCTCCTACGAGCAGTACTTC,CASSFLTSGQLSYEQYF
NA,NA,TRBJ1-2,TRBV18,TGTGCCAGCTCACCACCGAATCATTCCCAGGGCTACACCTTC,CASSPPNHSQGYTF
NA,NA,TRBJ2-7,TRBV6-5,TGTGCCAGATTACGGGGGTACGAGCAGTACTTC,CARLRGYEQYF
NA,NA,TRBJ1-1,TRBV2,TGTGCCAGCAATGGGGCGGGGGACACTGAAGCTTTCTTT,CASNGAGDTEAFF
NA,once,TRBJ1-2,TRBV6-6,TGTGCCAGCGGACGGGGTTCCGGCTACACCTTC,CASGRGSGYTF
NA,NA,TRBJ2-7,TRBV21-1,TGTGCCAGCAGCTTAAGCCGGGACAGGGGGCTCTACGAGCAGTACTTC,CASSLSRDRGLYEQYF
NA,once,TRBJ1-1,TRBV5-1,TGCGCCAGCAGCTTTGGCACTGAAGCTTTCTTT,CASSFGTEAFF
NA,NA,TRBJ2-7,TRBV5-1,TGCGCCAGCAGCTCCCCGGAAGGGTGGGATGAGAGGCAGTACTTC,CASSSPEGWDERQYF
NA,NA,TRBJ1-4,TRBV11-2,TGTGCCAGCACCCATCAGGGATATAATGAAAAACTGTTTTTT,CASTHQGYNEKLFF
NA,NA,TRBJ2-6,TRBV4-2,TGTGCCAGCAGCCAAGAGACCAGCTCTGGGGCCAACGTCCTGACTTTC,CASSQETSSGANVLTF
NA,NA,TRBJ1-1,TRBV11-3,TGTGCCAGCAGCGGGGACAACACTGAAGCTTTCTTT,CASSGDNTEAFF
TRBD1,NA,TRBJ1-2,TRBV28,TGTGCCAGCAGTTTATCCGGGACAGGGGGCGGAGTCTATGGCTACACCTTC,CASSLSGTGGGVYGYTF
NA,NA,TRBJ1-5,TRBV10-3,TGTGCCATCAGTGAGTCGGGGGGGGGTCAGCCCCAGCATTTT,CAISESGGGQPQHF
NA,NA,TRBJ2-7,TRBV6-5,TGTGCCAGCAGTTTCCGGGACGGGAAAATCTCCTACGAGCAGTACTTC,CASSFRDGKISYEQYF
NA,NA,TRBJ2-2,TRBV3-1/TRBV3-2,TGTGCCAGCAGCCAAGAGGGAGGAAGGGGGACCGGGGAGCTGTTTTTT,CASSQEGGRGTGELFF
TRBD1,NA,TRBJ1-3,TRBV5-1,TGCGCCAGCAGTTACGACAGGGCTGCCGGAAACACCATATATTTT,CASSYDRAAGNTIYF
NA,NA,TRBJ1-2,TRBV5-6,TGTGCCAGCAGCTTAGGGGTCCCCTCATATGGCTACACCTTC,CASSLGVPSYGYTF
NA,NA,TRBJ2-1,TRBV5-6,TGTGCCAGCAGCGGCGGGGGACAGGAGCAGTTCTTC,CASSGGGQEQFF
NA,NA,TRBJ2-5,TRBV21-1,TGTGCCAGCAGCAACCCGGGGACTAGCGGGGGCCAAAAGATGGAGACCCAGTACTTC,CASSNPGTSGGQKMETQYF
NA,NA,TRBJ1-2,TRBV6-5,TGTGCCAGCAAGGGTTCTAACTATGGCTACACCTTC,CASKGSNYGYTF
NA,NA,TRBJ1-5,TRBV5-8,TGTGCCAGCACCGGGGCGGCAGGCGGCTCCAATCAGCCCCAGCATTTT,CASTGAAGGSNQPQHF
NA,NA,TRBJ1-3,TRBV6-5,TGTGCCAGCGGGCAGCCTGGAAACACCATATATTTT,CASGQPGNTIYF
NA,NA,TRBJ1-3,TRBV9,TGTGCCAGCAGCGAGGGGGGTGGGCAGGGCGTCTCTGGAAACACCATATATTTT,CASSEGGGQGVSGNTIYF
NA,NA,TRBJ2-5,TRBV9,TGTGCCAGCAGCGAAGGGCGACGAGAGACCCAGTACTTC,CASSEGRRETQYF
TRBD2,few,TRBJ2-1,TRBV7-8,TGTGCCAGCAGCAGACTAGCGGGGAGCAATGAGCAGTTCTTC,CASSRLAGSNEQFF
NA,once,TRBJ2-2,TRBV21-1,TGTGCCAGCAGCAAAAACGTTGCGGACATGACTGGTTTCTTGTACTCCGGGGAGCTGTTTTTT,CASSKNVADMTGFLYSGELFF
TRBD2,NA,TRBJ2-1,TRBV29-1,TGCAGCGTTGAATGGAGGGTAGCGGGGGCGGGGAATGAGCAGTTCTTC,CSVEWRVAGAGNEQFF
NA,NA,TRBJ2-1,TRBV5-6,TGTGCCAGCAGCTTCTGGCTGGCCGGTATGCAGGTTTTCGATCAGCTCTTC,CASSFWLAGMQVFDQLF
NA,once,TRBJ1-2,TRBV27,TGTGCCAGCAGTTCACTATGGACAGCCAACTATGGCTACACCTTC,CASSSLWTANYGYTF
TRBD2,NA,TRBJ2-1,TRBV7-8,TGTGCCAGCAGCTTAGTGGGACTAGCGGGGGTCTCCTACAATGAGCAGTTCTTC,CASSLVGLAGVSYNEQFF
TRBD1,NA,TRBJ1-2,TRBV3-1/TRBV3-2,TGTGCCAGCAGCCAGGGACAGGGTACTGGCTACACCTTC,CASSQGQGTGYTF
NA,once,TRBJ2-5,TRBV9,TGTGCCAGCAGCGTAGGGGACTGGAGAAGAGAAACCCAGTACTTC,CASSVGDWRRETQYF
TRBD2,NA,TRBJ2-1,TRBV29-1,TGCAGCGTTCACCCTAGCGGGGGGGCCGACAATGAGCAGTTCTTC,CSVHPSGGADNEQFF
NA,few,TRBJ1-1,TRBV5-1,TGCGCCAGCAGCTTGGTAATGATGAACACTGAAGCTTTCTTT,CASSLVMMNTEAFF
NA,NA,TRBJ2-3,TRBV29-1,TGCAGCGTTGAAAAGGGCGCGGAAGATACGCAGTATTTT,CSVEKGAEDTQYF